The 6 T cell receptor beta chains given below trace back to one sample, sequenced in a study of Graves' ophthalmopathy and Graves' hyperthyroidism. Amplified material comprised TCR beta CDR3 regions derived from RNA transcripts. HTBI primers were used in a first-round RT-PCR, which preceded a second-round multiplex PCR. TCRdb re-derived calls from the multiplex PCR reads in MiXCR, one entry per CDR3 protein. Here the sample spans fewer than 600,000 distinct CDR3 sequences, about an eighth being singletons. Sequenced material: blood. The source of these receptors is a woman aged 25 to 39 with Graves' ophthalmopathy.

This clonotype was observed at least ten times. The chain has TRBV7-9 and TRBJ2-5, with D possibly matching TRBD1 (5 bases). Trimming shortened V by 6 bases and J by 10 bases, and 12 bases separated the two germline ends. Germline CDR1 and CDR2: SEHNR and FQNEAQ (reference sequence). The CDR3 is made up of 11 amino acids. The DNA for the CDR3 is TGTGCCAGCAGGAAAATAGGGGACCAGTACTTC. It codes for CASRKIGDQYF.

This clonotype was detected ten times or more. The chain recombines TRBV7-8 with TRBJ2-2, with 11 nucleotides matching TRBD2. Looked up from germline, CDR1 is SGHVS and CDR2 is FQNEAQ. CDR3 length: 15 amino acids. Trimming at V came to 2 bases and at J to 7 bases, leaving 3 bases not matched to a gene. CDR3 coding DNA: TGTGCCAGCAGCTTACAACTAGCGGGAGTCGGGGAGCTGTTTTTT. The encoded protein is CASSLQLAGVGELFF.

This clonotype showed up many times. The chain joins TRBV6-2 or TRBV6-3 to TRBJ1-1; D ambiguous. The CDR3 has 14 amino acids. V was shortened by 4 bases and J by 0 bases, with 9 bases between the two germline ends. The germline gives CDR1 MNHEY, CDR2 SVGEGT. The CDR3 region is CASSSDKLNTEAFF. CDR3 DNA: TGTGCCAGCAGTTCTGACAAATTGAACACTGAAGCTTTCTTT.

This clonotype has ten or more counts. V is TRBV12-5 and J is TRBJ2-7; TRBD2 agrees at 10 bases. J gave up 2 bases and V 3 bases, and 16 bases lay outside the gene matches. The V gene's germline CDR1 is LGHNT and CDR2 FRNRAP. This CDR3 region has 19 residues. CDR3 DNA sequence: TGTGCTAGTGGTTTTAAAGCGGGTAGCGGGAGGTTATCAACCTACGAGCAGTACTTC. Amino acids: CASGFKAGSGRLSTYEQYF.

This clonotype occurred many times. The rearrangement uses TRBV6-5 and TRBJ1-5, with TRBD1 as a possible D gene (5 bases). Germline CDR1 reads MNHEY; CDR2 reads SVGAGI. Trimming cost V 7 bases and J 1 base, with 17 bases left between them. The CDR3 sequence is 16 residues long. In DNA form, the CDR3 reads TGTGCCAGCAACAGAGGGGCCTGGGAAAGCAATCAGCCCCAGCATTTT. Amino acids: CASNRGAWESNQPQHF.

This clonotype was seen at least ten times. V is TRBV20-1 and J is TRBJ2-7; 7 positions match TRBD1. Germline lookup yields CDR1 DFQATT and CDR2 SNEGSKA (reference sequence). V lost 6 bases and J lost 2; bases outside the gene matches: 4. The CDR3 loop spans 12 amino acids. The CDR3 region has the DNA TGCAGTGCCAGGGACAGCGCCTACGAGCAGTACTTC. It yields the protein CSARDSAYEQYF.